This T cell receptor beta chain came from a study of PD-L1 blockade in urothelial cancer. As to time point: pretreatment peripheral blood. Only in-frame clones appear in the TCRdb table, and some are missing; sequencing was by immunoSEQ multiplex PCR. The table has more than 85,000 clones, 87% seen once; the top ten hold roughly 2%. The V segment lost 7 bases and the J segment 3 bases; nucleotides outside the gene matches: 10. This CDR3 region has 15 residues. Germline loops: CDR1 SGHTA, CDR2 FQGNSA. This material consisted of PBMCs, taken around atezolizumab (anti-PD-L1) treatment. The V and J genes are TRBV7-2 and TRBJ2-3, with TRBD1 identical over 7 bases. This receptor was obtained from a man aged 60 to 69 with urothelial cancer. The CDR3 here is CASTDLGQETDTQYF. The CDR3 DNA follows: TGTGCCAGCACCGATTTAGGACAGGAGACAGATACGCAGTATTTT. Complete variable domain (other parts from reference TRBV7-2 and TRBJ2-3): GAGVSQSPSNKVTEKGKDVELRCDPISGHTALYWYRQSLGQGLEFLIYFQGNSAPDKSGLPSDRFSAERTGGSVSTLTIQRTQQEDSAVYLCASTDLGQETDTQYFGPGTRLTVL.